This TCR beta chain emerged from a study of graft-versus-host responses after intestinal transplantation. Study in general: Transplants given to recipients were multivisceral, liver-intestinal, or isolated intestinal.

The CDR3 contains 12 residues. Trimming shortened V by 2 bases and J by 4 bases, and 4 bases separated the two germline ends. Per the germline V gene, CDR1 is SGDLS and CDR2 is YYNGEE. Study-wide points: Some patients had graft-donor T cell macrochimerism. In their allografts, the ratios of graft-versus-host to host-versus-graft T cell clones were high.

With regard to this clone: The antigen remains unidentified.

Clones were sequenced by immunoSEQ multiplex PCR, and TCRdb holds only the in-frame ones, with some missing. The sample contains 100,000 to 130,000 clones, roughly 89% of which appear only once. The sample in question was unstimulated CD4+ T cells sorted from spleen or lymph node cells, obtained before transplant. The TCR comes from a human donor who was the organ donor for an intestinal transplant. The chain has TRBV9 and TRBJ2-1; D remains ambiguous. The CDR3 DNA follows: TGTGCCAGCAGCGTGCAGTACAATGAGCAGTTCTTC. It yields the protein CASSVQYNEQFF.